These 6 T cell receptor beta chains were all obtained from the same sample, sequenced in a study of blood T cell repertoires in COVID-19. The repertoire was sequenced with immunoSEQ multiplex PCR; TCRdb's copy has only in-frame clones and lacks some. The sample carries approximately 56,000 clones, about 91% recorded once. Sequenced material: peripheral blood. Receptors originate from an older woman with COVID-19, enrolled during active disease.

V is TRBV30 and J is TRBJ1-2; D call uncertain. Germline V CDR1 and CDR2: GTSNPN, SVGIG (reference sequence). The CDR3 is 14 amino acids. Trimming cost V 7 bases and J 6 bases, with 21 bases left between them. The CDR3 protein is CAFRPLPPGNGYTF. DNA for the CDR3: TGTGCCTTTCGTCCCCTACCTCCGGGGAATGGCTACACCTTC.

The chain couples TRBV11-2 to TRBJ1-1; no clear D gene. Germline CDR1 is SGHAT and CDR2 is FQNNGV. The CDR3 has 13 residues. V was pared by 0 bases and J by 8 bases, with 10 bases between. Here the CDR3 DNA reads TGTGCCAGCAGCTTAGAGACAAGGAGGGAAGCTTTCTTT. Translating gives CASSLETRREAFF.

DNA of the CDR3: TGCGCCAGCACTCCCGATCTGGGGGGGCAGCCCCAGCATTTT. Protein product: CASTPDLGGQPQHF. The chain is built from TRBV4-3 and TRBJ1-5; D possibly corresponds to TRBD1 (5 bases). V was trimmed by 7 bases and J by 7 bases, leaving 17 bases between them. The length of the CDR3 is 14 residues. In germline, CDR1 is LGHNA, CDR2 YSLEER.

The chain uses TRBV29-1 and TRBJ1-1; TRBD1 agrees at 8 bases. CDR1 SQVTM and CDR2 ANQGSEA come from the germline V gene. V was pared by 3 bases and J by 8 bases, with 8 bases of the junction left unmatched. This CDR3 comprises 13 residues. In DNA, the CDR3 is TGCAGCGTTGATCTTACAGGGGGGAGGGAAGCTTTCTTT. It encodes CSVDLTGGREAFF.

This chain uses TRBV30 with TRBJ1-6; 7 bases are shared with TRBD1. Germline values: CDR1 GTSNPN, CDR2 SVGIG (reference sequence). The CDR3 runs to 17 residues. The J segment lost 0 bases and the V segment lost 0 bases, leaving 5 bases of the junction unmatched. Here the CDR3 DNA reads TGTGCCTGGAGTGTCCAGGGGGGTAGCTCCTATAATTCACCCCTCCACTTT. Amino acid sequence: CAWSVQGGSSYNSPLHF.

The rearrangement uses TRBV11-3 and TRBJ2-7; D is possibly TRBD2 (7 bases). CDR3 length: 17 amino acids. Trimming took 0 bases from V and 1 from J, leaving 16 bases between them. The germline V gene has CDR1 SGHNT and CDR2 YENEEA. The CDR3 nucleotides are TGTGCCAGCAGCTTAGATTGGGGCAGGGGAGGGTCCTACGAGCAGTACTTC. Encoded protein: CASSLDWGRGGSYEQYF.